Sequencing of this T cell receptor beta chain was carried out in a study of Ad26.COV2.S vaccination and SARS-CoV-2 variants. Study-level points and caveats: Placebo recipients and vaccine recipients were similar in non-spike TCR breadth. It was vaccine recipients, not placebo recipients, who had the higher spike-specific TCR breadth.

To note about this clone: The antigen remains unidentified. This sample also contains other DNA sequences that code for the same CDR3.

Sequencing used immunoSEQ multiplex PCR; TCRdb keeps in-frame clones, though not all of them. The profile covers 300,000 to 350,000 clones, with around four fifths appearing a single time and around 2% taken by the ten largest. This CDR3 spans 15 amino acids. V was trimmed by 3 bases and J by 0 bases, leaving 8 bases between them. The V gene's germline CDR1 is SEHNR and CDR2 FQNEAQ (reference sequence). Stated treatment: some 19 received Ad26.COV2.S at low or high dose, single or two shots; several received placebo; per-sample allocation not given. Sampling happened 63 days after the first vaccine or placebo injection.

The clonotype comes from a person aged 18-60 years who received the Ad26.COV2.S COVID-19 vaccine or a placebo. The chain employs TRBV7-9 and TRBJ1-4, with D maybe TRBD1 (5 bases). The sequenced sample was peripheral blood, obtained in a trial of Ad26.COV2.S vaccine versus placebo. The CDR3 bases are TGTGCCAGCAGCTTCCCGGGGGCAACTAATGAAAAACTGTTTTTT. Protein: CASSFPGATNEKLFF.